These 20 T cell receptor beta chains were all obtained from the same sample, sequenced in a study of PD-1 blockade in classical Hodgkin lymphoma. Autologous stem cell transplantation was followed by relapse in every patient, and brentuximab vedotin exposure varied. Only in-frame clones appear in the TCRdb table, and some are missing; sequencing was by immunoSEQ multiplex PCR. The table has tens of thousands of clones, approximately 92% seen once; the top ten hold about 15%. The source was peripheral blood mononuclear cells (PBMCs), collected at baseline. These receptors were obtained from a human donor with classical Hodgkin lymphoma.

The chain has TRBV28 and TRBJ1-5; 9 bases map to TRBD1. The germline V gene has CDR1 MDHEN and CDR2 SYDVKM. The J segment lost 4 bases and the V segment lost 5 bases, leaving 9 bases of the junction unmatched. This CDR3 has 16 amino acids. The CDR3 DNA follows: TGTGCCAGCAGTATTACCGGGACAGGGTGGAATCAGCCCCAGCATTTT. Encoded protein: CASSITGTGWNQPQHF.

The chain employs TRBV2 and TRBJ1-3, with D tentatively TRBD1 (6 bases). This CDR3 has 12 amino acids. CDR1 and CDR2 (germline): SNHLY, FYNNEI. V was clipped by 10 bases and J by 7 bases, with 14 bases between them. CDR3 in amino acids: CATKGGGNTIYF. CDR3 coding DNA: TGTGCCACCAAGGGGGGGGGTAACACCATATATTTT.

The chain links TRBV7-9 to TRBJ1-2; D is ambiguous. Looked up from germline, CDR1 is SEHNR and CDR2 is FQNEAQ (reference sequence). The V gene lost 2 bases and the J gene lost 2 bases, with 6 bases spanning the gap. CDR3 length equals 13 residues. DNA of the CDR3: TGTGCCAGCAGCTTACTACAAAACTATGGCTACACCTTC. Translated, it gives CASSLLQNYGYTF. The full variable domain, in which reference TRBV7-9 and TRBJ1-2 provide the parts outside the CDR3, is DTGVSQNPRHKITKRGQNVTFRCDPISEHNRLYWYRQTLGQGPEFLTYFQNEAQLEKSRLLSDRFSAERPKGSFSTLEIQRTEQGDSAMYLCASSLLQNYGYTFGSGTRLTVV.

This clone was seen a handful of times. The chain employs TRBV2 and TRBJ1-3; no clear D. CDR3 length equals 12 residues. Germline CDR1 is SNHLY and CDR2 is FYNNEI. This CDR3 is CAGLGSGNTIYF. The CDR3 DNA is TGTGCGGGTTTGGGCTCTGGAAACACCATATATTTT. Supplemented by reference TRBV2 and TRBJ1-3, the full variable domain reads EPEVTQTPSHQVTQMGQEVILRCVPISNHLYFYWYRQILGQKVEFLVSFYNNEISEKSEIFDDQFSVERPDGSNFTLKIRSTKLEDSAMYFCAGLGSGNTIYFGEGSWLTVV.

This chain uses TRBV5-1 with TRBJ2-1; no reliable D call. Per germline, CDR1 SGHRS and CDR2 YFSETQ. Trimming stripped 0 bases from V and 9 bases from J, with 7 bases between. The CDR3 runs to 12 residues. The CDR3 region has the DNA TGCGCCAGCAGCTTGGGTCGGAGTGAGCAGTTCTTC. Translated: CASSLGRSEQFF.

The gene calls are TRBV4-1 and TRBJ2-3, with 10 bases aligning to TRBD2. Germline trimming cut 4 bases from V and 11 bases from J; bases unmatched to any gene: 9. The CDR3 totals 14 residues. Germline CDR1 is MGHRA and CDR2 is YSYEKL. CDR3 nucleotide sequence: TGCGCCAGCAGCCCTCTCGACACTAGCGGGGTGCAGTATTTT. Amino acid sequence: CASSPLDTSGVQYF.

The chain recombines TRBV4-1 with TRBJ2-5; D not certain. Trimming left V 1 base short and J 2 bases short, with 5 bases between. Germline V gene data show CDR1 as MGHRA and CDR2 as YSYEKL. The CDR3 is 13 amino acids. The CDR3 region has the DNA TGCGCCAGCAGCCAAGGTCCACAAGAGACCCAGTACTTC. This translates into CASSQGPQETQYF.

This clone has only a few counts. The chain is built from TRBV6-4 and TRBJ2-2, with 10 bases fitting TRBD2. Germline-derived CDR1 and CDR2 are MRHNA and SNTAGT. This CDR3 spans 15 amino acids. After removal of 6 bases from V and 5 bases from J, the junction contained 6 bases not matched to a gene. This chain's CDR3 is CASSSLSGGTGELFF. The CDR3 bases are TGTGCCAGCAGCTCCCTTAGCGGGGGGACCGGGGAGCTGTTTTTT.

The V call is TRBV27, the J call TRBJ1-1, with TRBD1 matching over 7 bases. CDR3 length: 15 residues. Germline values: CDR1 MNHEY, CDR2 SMNVEV (reference sequence). With V trimmed by 4 bases and J by 0 bases, 5 bases remained unmatched. The CDR3 DNA follows: TGTGCCAGCAGTTATGCCAGGGGGTTGAACACTGAAGCTTTCTTT. It is translated as CASSYARGLNTEAFF.

This clone was recorded only once. This rearrangement joins TRBV11-2 to TRBJ2-1; 12 bases are a match to TRBD2. Germline V gene data show CDR1 as SGHAT and CDR2 as FQNNGV. Trimming at V came to 6 bases and at J to 6 bases, leaving 6 bases not matched to a gene. CDR3 length: 15 residues. The CDR3 sequence: CASRTTSGGLNEQFF. For the CDR3, the DNA is TGTGCCAGCAGAACCACTAGCGGGGGGCTCAATGAGCAGTTCTTC.

The rearrangement links TRBV10-3 to TRBJ2-7; D is uncertain. V lost 0 bases to trimming and J lost 2 bases, with 23 bases between them. This CDR3 spans 19 amino acids. Looked up from germline, CDR1 is ENHRY and CDR2 is SYGVKD. CDR3 loop: CAISESIWGSRRFAYEQYF. In DNA form, the CDR3 reads TGTGCCATCAGTGAGTCGATCTGGGGTAGTCGGCGATTTGCCTACGAGCAGTACTTC.

The V call is TRBV13, the J call TRBJ2-3; tentatively, D is TRBD1 (7 bases). The V end was cut by 0 bases, the J end by 6 bases, with 16 bases between. The CDR3 contains 16 residues. CDR1 is PRHDT, CDR2 FYEKMQ, per germline (reference sequence). CDR3 sequence (DNA): TGTGCCAGCAGCTTAGGAACTAGCACCAGGGGGGATACGCAGTATTTT. It codes for CASSLGTSTRGDTQYF.

This chain joins TRBV28 and TRBJ1-2; D perhaps matches TRBD1 (5 bases). In germline, CDR1 is MDHEN, CDR2 SYDVKM. There are 13 residues in the CDR3. Trimming took off 10 bases at V and 8 bases at J, with 20 bases between the two ends. In DNA form, the CDR3 reads TGTGCCACCCTACAATGGGGGGATTGGGGCTACACCTTC. It yields the protein CATLQWGDWGYTF.

This clone showed up just once. V and J are TRBV6-5 and TRBJ1-6; the match to TRBD1 covers 9 bases. V was pared by 2 bases and J by 7 bases, with 3 bases of the junction left unmatched. From germline, CDR1 is MNHEY and CDR2 SVGAGI. This CDR3 has 15 residues. Here the CDR3 reads CASSYLTGGNSPLHF. Here the CDR3 DNA reads TGTGCCAGCAGTTACCTGACAGGGGGGAATTCACCCCTCCACTTT.

The chain uses TRBV19 and TRBJ2-2; D gene uncertain. This CDR3 contains 14 residues. Trimming left V 7 bases short and J 5 bases short, with 14 bases between. CDR1 LNHDA and CDR2 SQIVND come from the germline V gene (reference sequence). In DNA, the CDR3 is TGTGCCAGTAAGAAGGGATGGTTAACCGGGGAGCTGTTTTTT. It codes for CASKKGWLTGELFF.

The CDR3 DNA reads as TGTGCCAGCAGCAAAGGGGATCTCTACGAGCAGTACTTC. Translating it yields CASSKGDLYEQYF. The chain uses TRBV27 and TRBJ2-7, with D maybe TRBD1 (5 bases). The CDR3 consists of 13 residues. Trimming pared 6 bases from V and 3 bases from J, leaving 12 bases between. From germline, CDR1 is MNHEY and CDR2 SMNVEV (reference sequence).

In its sample, this clone was seen once. The chain couples TRBV9 to TRBJ1-2; D unresolved. Germline CDR1 SGDLS, CDR2 YYNGEE. The V end was cut by 0 bases, the J end by 3 bases, with 9 bases between. This CDR3 has 14 residues. CDR3 DNA: TGTGCCAGCAGCGTAGGAACAGCCTACTATGGCTACACCTTC. This encodes CASSVGTAYYGYTF.

The CDR3 loop reads CASSRWGNTEAFF. Here the CDR3 DNA reads TGTGCCAGCAGTAGATGGGGGAACACTGAAGCTTTCTTT. The chain couples TRBV6-5 to TRBJ1-1; D is ambiguous. Trimming stripped 5 bases from V and 1 base from J, with 8 bases between. This CDR3 is built from 13 residues. Germline CDR1 reads MNHEY; CDR2 reads SVGAGI.

The chain carries TRBV4-2 and TRBJ2-3; perhaps TRBD2 as D (6 bases). V was clipped by 1 base and J by 7 bases, with 15 bases between them. Germline assignment: CDR1 LGHNA and CDR2 YNFKEQ. The CDR3 is made up of 15 amino acids. The CDR3 protein is CASSQANSGQYTQYF. As DNA, the CDR3 is TGTGCCAGCAGCCAAGCCAACAGCGGGCAATATACGCAGTATTTT.

This clone was picked up a small number of times. The V call is TRBV5-1, the J call TRBJ1-4; D is unclear. CDR1 SGHRS and CDR2 YFSETQ come from the germline V gene. V shed 1 base and J shed 13 bases, with 11 bases lying between them. The CDR3 has 12 residues. The CDR3 protein is CASSLSGRGLFF. DNA of the CDR3: TGCGCCAGCAGCTTGTCTGGGAGAGGACTGTTTTTT.